The T cell receptor beta chain described here comes from a study of cytomegalovirus exposure and HLA in healthy donors. This CDR3 has 14 residues. Germline V CDR1 and CDR2: ENHRY, SYGVKD. V trimming: 4 bases; J trimming: 7 bases; junction bases outside the gene matches: 3. It was with 60 Vbeta and 13 Jbeta primers that the PCR ran. Sequenced by immunoSEQ multiplex PCR; TCRdb stores in-frame clones only, minus some. In total, the table holds around 200,000 clones. This receptor was obtained from a girl aged 2-10 years in good health and CMV-seropositive. The chain employs TRBV10-3 and TRBJ1-6; TRBD1 aligns across 8 bases. Material for sequencing was PBMCs. CDR3 loop: CAISGQGQNSPLHF. CDR3 sequence (DNA): TGTGCCATCAGTGGACAGGGGCAAAATTCACCCCTCCACTTT.